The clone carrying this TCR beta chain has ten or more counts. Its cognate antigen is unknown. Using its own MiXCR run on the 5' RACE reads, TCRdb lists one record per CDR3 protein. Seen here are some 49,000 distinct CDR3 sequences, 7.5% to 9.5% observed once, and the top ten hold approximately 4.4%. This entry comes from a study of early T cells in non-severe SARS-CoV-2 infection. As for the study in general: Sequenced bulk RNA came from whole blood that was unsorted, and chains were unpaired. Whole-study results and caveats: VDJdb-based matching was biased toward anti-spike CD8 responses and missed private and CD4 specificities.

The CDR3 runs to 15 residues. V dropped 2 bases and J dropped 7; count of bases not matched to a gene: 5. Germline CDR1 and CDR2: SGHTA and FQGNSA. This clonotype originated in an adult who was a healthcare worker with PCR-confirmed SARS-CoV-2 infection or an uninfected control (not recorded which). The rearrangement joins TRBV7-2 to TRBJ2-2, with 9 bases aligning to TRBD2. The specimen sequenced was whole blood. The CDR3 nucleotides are TGTGCCAGCAGCTTAAGCGGGGGGACCCTCGGGGAGCTGTTTTTT. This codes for CASSLSGGTLGELFF. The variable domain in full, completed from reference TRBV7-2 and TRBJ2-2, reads GAGVSQSPSNKVTEKGKDVELRCDPISGHTALYWYRQSLGQGLEFLIYFQGNSAPDKSGLPSDRFSAERTGGSVSTLTIQRTQQEDSAVYLCASSLSGGTLGELFFGEGSRLTVL.